A selection of T cell receptor beta chains follows, all from one sample in a study of blood T cell repertoires in COVID-19. Assay: immunoSEQ multiplex PCR; the TCRdb copy retains only in-frame clones and omits some. This table holds over 300,000 clones, 90% found once. Material: peripheral blood. These receptors came from a man younger than 35 with active or convalescent COVID-19. CDR3s include the opening cysteine and the closing phenylalanine or tryptophan.

V	J	CDR3
TRBV27	TRBJ2-1	CASREGYNEQFF
TRBV28	TRBJ2-7	CASSSIVVPRDRDYEQYF
TRBV21-1	TRBJ1-2	CASGGRRYYGYTF
TRBV28	TRBJ2-7	CASRRGQREQYF
TRBV2	TRBJ2-2	CASRGSLPGELFF
TRBV21-1	TRBJ1-5	CASSKPAVNQPQHF
TRBV14	TRBJ2-2	CASSGQPTGELFF
TRBV28	TRBJ2-3	CASSLSGHVADTQYF
TRBV10-3	TRBJ2-3	CAISESWGGRGDTDTQYF
TRBV11-1	TRBJ2-1	CASSLRSGNEQFF
TRBV28	TRBJ2-7	CASRTSGSYEQYF
TRBV11-2	TRBJ1-2	CASSPGTGGARGYTF
TRBV2	TRBJ1-5	CASSPQVLRNQPQHF
TRBV11-3	TRBJ2-5	CASSFRAGVETQYF
TRBV19	TRBJ1-5	CASRPTGGNNQPQHF
TRBV6-2/TRBV6-3	TRBJ2-7	CASSYSSSSYEQYF
TRBV15	TRBJ1-1	CATSRAGVFMNTEAFF
TRBV4-3	TRBJ2-2	CASSQDRGNTGELFF
TRBV5-6	TRBJ1-1	CASSLSKGALNTEAFF
TRBV11-2	TRBJ2-1	CASSLGGRRGRPLSNEQFF
TRBV9	TRBJ2-6	CASSVAGGGANVLTF
TRBV6-5	TRBJ2-7	CASSYQPGQGASQYF
TRBV27	TRBJ2-7	CASSRDRSFYEQYF
TRBV7-3	TRBJ1-4	CASSSYSDYATNEKLFF
TRBV7-2	TRBJ2-3	CASSFRLAGGGTDTQYF
TRBV30	TRBJ2-1	CAWTLTTSEQFF
TRBV6-5	TRBJ1-2	CASSMGQGEDGYTF
TRBV5-6	TRBJ2-1	CASSHWRLAGGLHYNEQFF
TRBV7-2	TRBJ2-3	CASSSLPSGGNPDTQYF
TRBV10-3	TRBJ1-1	CAISRTVNTEAFF
TRBV6-5	TRBJ1-2	CASSFRQDYGYTF
TRBV3-1/TRBV3-2	TRBJ2-7	CASSQTLGSLSYEQYF
TRBV7-7	TRBJ2-5	CASSPASGVETQYF
TRBV4-3	TRBJ2-7	CASSRIAGVDEQYF
TRBV6-5	TRBJ2-7	CASSTPRTRYEQYF
TRBV7-3	TRBJ2-3	CASSSSRQGGTDTQYF
TRBV2	TRBJ2-7	CAAGTAISYEQYF
TRBV6-5	TRBJ2-5	CASSQRLTGETQYF
TRBV29-1	TRBJ2-7	CSAGGRSSYEQYF
TRBV10-3	TRBJ1-1	CAISDREGTGEAFF
TRBV4-1	TRBJ1-2	CASSGPGTGAFKDGYTF
TRBV6-6	TRBJ2-5	CASSYGQGWQETQYF
TRBV20-1	TRBJ1-4	CSASLQQGAVLTNEKLFF
TRBV27	TRBJ1-5	CASSPNSNQPQHF
TRBV18	TRBJ1-1	CASSPSTQGRAAFF
TRBV27	TRBJ2-1	CASREFSGEPYNEQFF
TRBV19	TRBJ2-3	CASSIIIAGGSDTQYF
TRBV7-2	TRBJ2-2	CASSLFPAGGPGTGELFF
TRBV28	TRBJ2-2	CASSLFPGTGTGELFF
TRBV7-2	TRBJ1-1	CASSRGGATEAFF
TRBV18	TRBJ2-7	CASSKPGASYEQYF
TRBV4-1	TRBJ2-7	CASSQDEVATYEQYF
TRBV29-1	TRBJ1-2	CSVFTQGTYGYTF
TRBV5-4	TRBJ1-1	CASSLVGRPNTEAFF
TRBV29-1	TRBJ2-2	CSVERTAGTRPVGTGELFF
TRBV12-3/TRBV12-4	TRBJ1-2	CASTPDRRGYTF
TRBV18	TRBJ1-1	CASSQGQRNTEAFF
TRBV11-2	TRBJ1-2	CASSLGRGTDNYGYTF
TRBV29-1	TRBJ2-1	CSVASGDNEQFF